One and the same sample provided the 17 T cell receptor beta chains below, sequenced in a study of EBV T-cell therapy then PD-1 blockade in nasopharyngeal carcinoma (dated by TCRdb to the early 2020s). Their cognate antigens are unknown. The treatment or condition label for this specimen denotes: AdE1-LMPpoly-expanded autologous EBV-specific T-cell therapy followed by anti-PD-1 nivolumab. Libraries were prepared through the immunoSEQ multiplex PCR assay. TCRdb holds this immuneACCESS table with in-frame rearrangements only. Some clones are missing; in checked studies, unresolved V genes explain under half, and the rest has no known cause. The sample data list 20,000 to 25,000 clones, and under 90% of these were observed just once. The ten largest clones represent less than 25% of the sample. The sample consisted of CD8+ T cells from blood, taken at day -245 from a patient whose treatment included autologous EBV-specific T cells and nivolumab. Receptors originate from a middle-aged man with nasopharyngeal carcinoma.

This rearrangement joins TRBV14 to TRBJ2-7, with 10 bases aligning to TRBD1. The length of the CDR3 is 13 residues. With V trimmed by 6 bases and J by 3 bases, 2 bases remained unmatched. Germline loops: CDR1 SGHDN, CDR2 FVKESK. The CDR3 DNA reads TGTGCCAGCAGGGACAGGGGGGACTACGAGCAGTACTTC. Protein: CASRDRGDYEQYF.

For this clone: Relative to the germline gene, one junction end is altered; a read error may explain this. This rearrangement joins TRBV4-3 to TRBJ1-4; D may be TRBD1 (5 bases). CDR1 is LGHNA and CDR2 is YSLEER in the germline V gene. The CDR3 loop spans 15 amino acids. CDR3: CVSSQDLGDGEKLFF. The DNA of the CDR3 is TGCGTCAGCAGCCAAGATTTGGGGGACGGTGAAAAACTGTTTTTT.

The rearrangement uses TRBV5-1 and TRBJ2-1; D unresolved. CDR3 length: 13 residues. V lost 0 bases and J lost 4, with 5 bases in between. Germline values: CDR1 SGHRS, CDR2 YFSETQ. CDR3 in amino acids: CASSLAVYNEQFF. In nucleotides, the CDR3 is TGCGCCAGCAGCTTGGCCGTTTACAATGAGCAGTTCTTC.

V and J are TRBV6-5 and TRBJ1-2; 8 positions match TRBD1. With 5 bases clipped from V and 6 bases from J, the junction kept 8 bases outside the gene matches. This CDR3 contains 14 residues. Germline V lookup: CDR1 MNHEY, CDR2 SVGAGI. The CDR3 loop reads CASSLTGGLDGYTF. DNA of the CDR3: TGTGCCAGCAGTCTAACAGGGGGATTGGATGGCTACACCTTC.

This chain uses TRBV9 with TRBJ1-4; weak D call: TRBD1 (5 bases). The CDR3 is 11 amino acids. The V gene's germline CDR1 is SGDLS and CDR2 YYNGEE. Trimming pared 3 bases from V and 13 bases from J, leaving 10 bases between. The DNA of the CDR3 is TGTGCCAGCAGCGCCCAGGGAAGACTGTTTTTT. Amino acids: CASSAQGRLFF.

The V and J genes are TRBV7-8 and TRBJ2-7; weak D call: TRBD1 (5 bases). Germline V gene data show CDR1 as SGHVS and CDR2 as FQNEAQ. There are 14 residues in the CDR3. The V gene lost 1 base and the J gene lost 5 bases, with 12 bases spanning the gap. The CDR3, as DNA: TGTGCCAGCAGCTTAGGTACAGGCGGTAACGAGCAGTACTTC. Encoded protein: CASSLGTGGNEQYF. Looking up the rest from reference TRBV7-8 and TRBJ2-7 gives the full variable domain: GAGVSQSPRYKVAKRGQDVALRCDPISGHVSLFWYQQALGQGPEFLTYFQNEAQLDKSGLPSDRFFAERPEGSVSTLKIQRTQQEDSAVYLCASSLGTGGNEQYFGPGTRLTVT.

This chain uses TRBV30 with TRBJ1-1; tentatively, D is TRBD1 (5 bases). Germline-derived CDR1 and CDR2 are GTSNPN and SVGIG (reference sequence). The CDR3 is 15 amino acids. V was cut by 1 base and J by 1 base, with 13 bases left in between. The CDR3 sequence is CAWSAGRPRNTEAFF. The CDR3 region has the DNA TGTGCCTGGAGTGCGGGACGGCCAAGGAACACTGAAGCTTTCTTT.

CDR3 amino acids: CASSLSREGTEAFF. DNA of the CDR3: TGTGCCAGCAGTTTATCCAGGGAGGGCACTGAAGCTTTCTTT. The chain joins TRBV27 to TRBJ1-1; tentatively, D is TRBD1 (5 bases). V lost 0 bases and J 4 bases, leaving 9 bases between the germline ends. This CDR3 region has 14 residues. Germline values: CDR1 MNHEY, CDR2 SMNVEV (reference sequence).

This clone was seen once. The chain joins TRBV2 to TRBJ2-7; 10 bases are shared with TRBD2. There are 16 residues in the CDR3. Trimming at V came to 1 base and at J to 3 bases, leaving 6 bases not matched to a gene. Germline V lookup: CDR1 SNHLY, CDR2 FYNNEI. The CDR3 protein is CASSEDASGGRYEQYF. The DNA of the CDR3 is TGTGCCAGCAGTGAAGATGCTAGCGGGGGTCGCTACGAGCAGTACTTC.

V usage is TRBV9 and J usage is TRBJ2-1, with D unclear. Germline assignment: CDR1 SGDLS and CDR2 YYNGEE. V was clipped by 4 bases and J by 4 bases, with 9 bases between them. CDR3 size: 13 residues. The CDR3 sequence: CASSPVGYNEQFF. The CDR3 DNA is TGTGCCAGCAGCCCCGTGGGATACAATGAGCAGTTCTTC.

The chain carries TRBV27 and TRBJ2-1, with D perhaps TRBD2 (7 bases). Trimming took 2 bases from V and 8 from J, leaving 16 bases between them. CDR3 size: 15 residues. Germline assignment: CDR1 MNHEY and CDR2 SMNVEV (reference sequence). The DNA of the CDR3 is TGTGCCAGCAGTTTAGGGGGGGCTGGTTGGGATGAGCAGTTCTTC. Its translation: CASSLGGAGWDEQFF.

This clone has a single count. DNA of the CDR3: TGTGCCAGTAGCGTTGGGAACTATGGCTACACCTTC. Translation gives CASSVGNYGYTF. The gene calls are TRBV19 and TRBJ1-2, with D hard to call. Germline V gives CDR1 LNHDA, CDR2 SQIVND (reference sequence). Trimming removed 6 bases from V and 2 bases from J, with 7 bases in between. CDR3 length equals 12 residues. The full variable domain, in which reference TRBV19 and TRBJ1-2 provide the parts outside the CDR3, is DGGITQSPKYLFRKEGQNVTLSCEQNLNHDAMYWYRQDPGQGLRLIYYSQIVNDFQKGDIAEGYSVSREKKESFPLTVTSAQKNPTAFYLCASSVGNYGYTFGSGTRLTVV.

This sequence joins TRBV7-9 and TRBJ2-7, with D possibly matching TRBD1 (7 bases). Trimming left V 2 bases short and J 0 bases short, with 14 bases between. The CDR3 length is 16 residues. CDR1 is SEHNR and CDR2 is FQNEAQ in the germline V gene (reference sequence). This CDR3 is CASSLPQGGGSYEQYF. The CDR3 bases are TGTGCCAGCAGCTTACCCCAGGGGGGTGGCTCCTACGAGCAGTACTTC.

The chain has TRBV28 and TRBJ1-6; D might be TRBD1 (5 bases). This CDR3 region has 15 residues. Germline V gives CDR1 MDHEN, CDR2 SYDVKM. Deletions cut 4 bases from V and 5 bases from J, with 12 bases between. CDR3 region: CASSSAGIHNSPLHF. Written as DNA, the CDR3 is TGTGCCAGCAGTTCAGCAGGGATTCATAATTCACCCCTCCACTTT.

The chain recombines TRBV6-5 with TRBJ2-7, with D possibly matching TRBD2 (5 bases). The CDR3 totals 13 residues. The V end lost 2 bases, the J end lost 2 bases, and 7 bases lay between the germline ends. The V gene's germline CDR1 is MNHEY and CDR2 SVGAGI. CDR3 sequence (DNA): TGTGCCAGCAGTTACGGAGGCCCCTACGAGCAGTACTTC. Its protein is CASSYGGPYEQYF.

This clone was recorded once. The genes are TRBV9 and TRBJ1-3; 10 nucleotides match TRBD1. Trimming took 0 bases from V and 8 from J; bases not matched to a gene: 5. The CDR3 spans 15 residues. Germline V gene sequence: CDR1 SGDLS, CDR2 YYNGEE. CDR3 in DNA: TGTGCCAGCAGCGTAGTCGACAGGGGGCTGGACACCATATATTTT. Encoded protein: CASSVVDRGLDTIYF. Together with reference TRBV9 and TRBJ1-3, the CDR3 gives the full variable domain: DSGVTQTPKHLITATGQRVTLRCSPRSGDLSVYWYQQSLDQGLQFLIQYYNGEERAKGNILERFSAQQFPDLHSELNLSSLELGDSALYFCASSVVDRGLDTIYFGEGSWLTVV.

V usage is TRBV20-1 and J usage is TRBJ1-1; perhaps TRBD1 as D (6 bases). The CDR3 contains 10 residues. V lost 5 bases to trimming and J lost 11 bases, with 12 bases between them. Germline loops: CDR1 DFQATT, CDR2 SNEGSKA (reference sequence). The chain's CDR3 is CSASGQGAFF. CDR3 nucleotide sequence: TGCAGTGCTTCAGGCCAGGGGGCTTTCTTT.